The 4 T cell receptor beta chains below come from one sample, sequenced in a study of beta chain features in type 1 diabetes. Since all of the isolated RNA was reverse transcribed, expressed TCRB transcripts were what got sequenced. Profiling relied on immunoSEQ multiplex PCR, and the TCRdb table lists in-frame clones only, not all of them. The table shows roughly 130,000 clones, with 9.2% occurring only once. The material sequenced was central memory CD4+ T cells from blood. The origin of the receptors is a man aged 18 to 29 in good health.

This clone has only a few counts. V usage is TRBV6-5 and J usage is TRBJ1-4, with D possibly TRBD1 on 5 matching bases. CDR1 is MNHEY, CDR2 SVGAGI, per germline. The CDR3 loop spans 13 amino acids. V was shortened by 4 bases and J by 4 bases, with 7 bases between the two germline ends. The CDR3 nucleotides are TGTGCCAGCAGTTTGACAGTTAATGAAAAACTGTTTTTT. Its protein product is CASSLTVNEKLFF.

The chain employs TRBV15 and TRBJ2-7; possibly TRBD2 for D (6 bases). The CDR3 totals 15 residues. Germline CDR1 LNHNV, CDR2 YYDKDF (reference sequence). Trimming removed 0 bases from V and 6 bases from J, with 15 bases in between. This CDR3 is CATSRDVGSAGEQYF. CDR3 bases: TGTGCCACCAGCAGAGATGTCGGGAGTGCGGGCGAGCAGTACTTC. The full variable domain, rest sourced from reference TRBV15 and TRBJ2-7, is DAMVIQNPRYQVTQFGKPVTLSCSQTLNHNVMYWYQQKSSQAPKLLFHYYDKDFNNEADTPDNFQSRRPNTSFCFLDIRSPGLGDTAMYLCATSRDVGSAGEQYFGPGTRLTVT.

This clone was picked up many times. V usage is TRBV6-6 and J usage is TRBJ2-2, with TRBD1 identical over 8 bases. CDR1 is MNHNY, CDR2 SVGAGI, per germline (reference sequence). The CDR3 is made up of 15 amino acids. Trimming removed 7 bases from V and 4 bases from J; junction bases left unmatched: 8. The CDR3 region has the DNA TGTGCCAGCAAACCCGGACAGGGAGGCACCGGGGAGCTGTTTTTT. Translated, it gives CASKPGQGGTGELFF.

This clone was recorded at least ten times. CDR3 region: CASSGRQSVAKNIQYF. For the CDR3, the DNA is TGTGCCAGCAGCGGACGACAGTCTGTCGCCAAAAACATTCAGTACTTC. The chain links TRBV11-2 to TRBJ2-4; D may be TRBD1 (5 bases). Deletions cut 5 bases from V and 1 base from J, with 15 bases between. Germline assignment: CDR1 SGHAT and CDR2 FQNNGV. The length of the CDR3 is 16 residues. Combining the CDR3 with reference TRBV11-2 and TRBJ2-4 gives the whole variable domain EAGVAQSPRYKIIEKRQSVAFWCNPISGHATLYWYQQILGQGPKLLIQFQNNGVVDDSQLPKDRFSAERLKGVDSTLKIQPAKLEDSAVYLCASSGRQSVAKNIQYFGAGTRLSVL.